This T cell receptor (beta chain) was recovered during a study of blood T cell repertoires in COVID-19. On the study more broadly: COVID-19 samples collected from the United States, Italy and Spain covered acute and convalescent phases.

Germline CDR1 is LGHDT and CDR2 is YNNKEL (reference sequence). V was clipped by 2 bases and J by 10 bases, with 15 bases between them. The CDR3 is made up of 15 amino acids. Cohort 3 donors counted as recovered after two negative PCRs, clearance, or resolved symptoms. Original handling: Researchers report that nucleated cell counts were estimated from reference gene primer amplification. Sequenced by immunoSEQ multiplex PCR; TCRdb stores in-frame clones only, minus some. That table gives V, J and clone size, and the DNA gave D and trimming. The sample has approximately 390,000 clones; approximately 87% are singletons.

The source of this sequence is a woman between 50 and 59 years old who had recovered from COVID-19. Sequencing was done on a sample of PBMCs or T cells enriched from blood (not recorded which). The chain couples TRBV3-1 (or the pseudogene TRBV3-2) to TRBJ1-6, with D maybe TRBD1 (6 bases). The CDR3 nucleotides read TGTGCCAGCAGCCAAAAACAGGGTCTAGGATCACCCCTCCACTTT. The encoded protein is CASSQKQGLGSPLHF.